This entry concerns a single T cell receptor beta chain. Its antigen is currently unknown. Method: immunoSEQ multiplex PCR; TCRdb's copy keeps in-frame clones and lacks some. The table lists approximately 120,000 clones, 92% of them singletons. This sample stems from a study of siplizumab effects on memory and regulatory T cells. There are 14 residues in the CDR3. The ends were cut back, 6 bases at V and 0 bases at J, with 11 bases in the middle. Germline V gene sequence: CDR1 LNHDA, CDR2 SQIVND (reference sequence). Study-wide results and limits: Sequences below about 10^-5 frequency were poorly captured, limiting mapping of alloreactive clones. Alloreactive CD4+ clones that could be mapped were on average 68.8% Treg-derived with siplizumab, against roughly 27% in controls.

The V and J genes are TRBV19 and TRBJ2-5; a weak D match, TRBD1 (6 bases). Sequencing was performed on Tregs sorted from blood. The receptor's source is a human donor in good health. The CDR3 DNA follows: TGTGCCAGTAGCCCCCAGGGGAACCAAGAGACCCAGTACTTC. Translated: CASSPQGNQETQYF.